A single sample is the source of the 32 T cell receptor beta chains below, sequenced in a study of T cells in Graves' hyperthyroidism and ophthalmopathy. RNA transcripts yielded amplified TCR beta CDR3 regions. HTBI primers were employed in a first-round RT-PCR of the TCR CDR3. MiXCR was run by TCRdb on the multiplex PCR reads, yielding one entry per CDR3 protein. The repertoire holds approximately 600,000 distinct CDR3 sequences, with about a fifth as singletons. Sample: blood. These receptors were obtained from a man between 25 and 39 years old with Graves' ophthalmopathy.

This clonotype appeared many times. The rearrangement links TRBV18 to TRBJ1-1, with unresolved D. Germline V gene lookup returns CDR1 KGHSH and CDR2 LQKENI. V gave up 2 bases and J gave up 4 bases, with 14 bases separating them. The CDR3 is made up of 15 amino acids. The CDR3 loop reads CASSPSLAGGTEAFF. In DNA, the CDR3 is TGTGCCAGCTCACCAAGCTTGGCGGGAGGCACTGAAGCTTTCTTT.

This chain links TRBV4-2 with TRBJ1-5, with 7 nucleotides matching TRBD1. CDR1 and CDR2 from the germline V gene are LGHNA and YNFKEQ. V was pared by 1 base and J by 2 bases, with 8 bases of the junction left unmatched. This CDR3 contains 17 residues. CDR3 in amino acids: CASSQAPTGSGNQPQHF. CDR3 sequence (DNA): TGTGCCAGCAGCCAAGCCCCGACAGGGTCGGGCAATCAGCCCCAGCATTTT.

At least ten counts were recorded for this clonotype. The CDR3 nucleotides read TGTGCCAGCAGCCAAGATCGGGCAGGGAGGAGCAATCAGCCCCAGCATTTT. Amino acids: CASSQDRAGRSNQPQHF. The rearrangement joins TRBV3-2 to TRBJ1-5. TRBV3-2 is tagged as a pseudogene. CDR3 length equals 17 residues.

V gene TRBV10-3 combines with J gene TRBJ2-3; the match to TRBD2 covers 12 bases. Germline V gives CDR1 ENHRY, CDR2 SYGVKD. The CDR3 runs 14 residues. Trimming took 6 bases from V and 5 from J; bases not matched to a gene: 3. The chain's CDR3 is CAISASGREDTQYF. In DNA form, the CDR3 reads TGTGCCATCAGCGCTAGCGGGAGGGAAGATACGCAGTATTTT.

The rearrangement links TRBV10-3 to TRBJ1-6; D call uncertain. The length of the CDR3 is 12 residues. The V gene's germline CDR1 is ENHRY and CDR2 SYGVKD. V lost 0 bases to trimming and J lost 9 bases, with 3 bases between them. CDR3 protein: CAISESVSPLHF. The DNA for the CDR3 is TGTGCCATCAGTGAGTCAGTTTCACCCCTCCACTTT.

This clonotype was detected a few times. The V gene is TRBV28, the J gene TRBJ1-5; D might be TRBD1 (5 bases). V gave up 5 bases and J gave up 3 bases, with 14 bases separating them. CDR3 length: 15 residues. The germline CDR1 and CDR2 sequences are MDHEN and SYDVKM. CDR3 protein: CASSIQGGVNQPQHF. The CDR3 DNA sequence: TGTGCCAGCAGTATCCAGGGAGGGGTCAATCAGCCCCAGCATTTT.

Concerning this clonotype itself: It may be a read error: a sequence one base away is much more abundant. The gene calls are TRBV28 and TRBJ1-3; D gene unclear. Per the germline V gene, CDR1 is MDHEN and CDR2 is SYDVKM. This CDR3 is 14 amino acids long. In nucleotides, the CDR3 is TGTGCCAGCAGTAAATCGGGATTGGGAAGCACCATATATTTT. It yields the protein CASSKSGLGSTIYF.

The V and J genes are TRBV28 and TRBJ1-3, with 7 bases fitting TRBD1. The CDR3 length is 15 residues. The V segment lost 5 bases and the J segment 0 bases; nucleotides outside the gene matches: 4. Germline V gives CDR1 MDHEN, CDR2 SYDVKM. CDR3 protein: CASSGGQYSGNTIYF. CDR3 coding DNA: TGTGCCAGCAGTGGGGGACAGTACTCTGGAAACACCATATATTTT.

The V gene is TRBV6-2 or TRBV6-3, the J gene TRBJ2-4, with D maybe TRBD2 (5 bases). V lost 5 bases and J lost 0, with 17 bases in between. CDR1 is MNHEY and CDR2 is SVGEGT in the germline V gene. The CDR3 runs to 17 residues. CDR3 residues: CASSGLGGGLAKNIQYF. As DNA, the CDR3 is TGTGCCAGCAGTGGGCTTGGAGGAGGCCTAGCCAAAAACATTCAGTACTTC.

About this clonotype itself: A read error is possible here, since a much larger clone lies one base away. V and J are TRBV11-2 and TRBJ1-4; D is unresolved. This CDR3 is 15 amino acids long. Germline loops: CDR1 SGHAT, CDR2 FQNNGV. This CDR3 is CTSSLTVATNEKLFF. As DNA, the CDR3 is TGTACCAGCAGCTTAACAGTTGCAACTAATGAAAAACTGTTTTTT.

The sample holds a few counts of this clonotype. The chain recombines TRBV5-1 with TRBJ2-7; TRBD1 aligns across 10 bases. V was clipped by 0 bases and J by 0 bases; unmatched bases: 6. Germline V gene sequence: CDR1 SGHRS, CDR2 YFSETQ. This CDR3 has 17 amino acids. The CDR3 protein is CASSLGPGQGSSYEQYF. CDR3 DNA: TGCGCCAGCAGCTTGGGGCCGGGACAGGGGTCCTCCTACGAGCAGTACTTC.

V and J are TRBV27 and TRBJ2-6; D is unclear. The V end was cut by 6 bases, the J end by 3 bases, with 9 bases between. The CDR3 length is 14 residues. Germline V CDR1 and CDR2: MNHEY, SMNVEV (reference sequence). This chain's CDR3 is CASSPRGGANVLTF. Written as DNA, the CDR3 is TGTGCCAGCAGCCCTAGAGGTGGGGCCAACGTCCTGACTTTC.

The V and J genes are TRBV18 and TRBJ2-1, with a weak D call TRBD1 (5 bases). Trimming stripped 3 bases from V and 4 bases from J, with 16 bases between. From germline, CDR1 is KGHSH and CDR2 LQKENI. This CDR3 comprises 16 residues. Here the CDR3 reads CASSPLKGLGYNEQFF. The CDR3 DNA reads as TGTGCCAGCTCACCCCTTAAGGGGCTTGGGTACAATGAGCAGTTCTTC.

Turning to this clonotype: A much larger clone lies one base from this, so it may be a read error. This sequence joins TRBV24-1 and TRBJ2-1; 10 nucleotides match TRBD2. This CDR3 has 16 residues. CDR1 is KGHDR, CDR2 SFDVKD, per germline. CDR3 amino acids: CATSDLFLAGENGQFF. The CDR3 region has the DNA TGTGCCACCAGTGATTTGTTCCTAGCGGGAGAGAATGGGCAGTTCTTC.

V gene TRBV6-1 combines with J gene TRBJ2-3, with TRBD2 matching 7 bases. The J segment lost 1 base and the V segment lost 6 bases, leaving 7 bases of the junction unmatched. Germline CDR1 reads MNHNS; CDR2 reads SASEGT. This CDR3 is 15 amino acids long. This chain's CDR3 is CASRGGWGGTDTQYF. The CDR3 DNA sequence: TGTGCCAGCAGGGGGGGGTGGGGGGGCACAGATACGCAGTATTTT.

The chain is built from TRBV5-1 and TRBJ2-1; 7 bases agree with TRBD1. The trim removed 4 bases at V and 10 bases at J, leaving 29 bases unmatched. The CDR3 spans 20 residues. The germline gives CDR1 SGHRS, CDR2 YFSETQ. This CDR3 is CASSLDIGTAWMRGGDEQFF. The DNA of the CDR3 is TGCGCCAGCAGCCTGGACATTGGGACAGCCTGGATGAGGGGTGGGGACGAGCAGTTCTTC.

In this sample, this clonotype turned up once. In DNA form, the CDR3 reads TGTGCCAGCAGTTCACGACAGGGCGGATCCACTGAAGCTTTCTTT. It is translated as CASSSRQGGSTEAFF. The J gene is TRBJ1-1, the V gene TRBV27; 7 bases align to TRBD1. The V gene end was trimmed by 4 bases and the J gene end by 4 bases; junction bases not matched to a gene: 9. The CDR3 sequence is 15 residues long. The germline V gene encodes CDR1 MNHEY and CDR2 SMNVEV (reference sequence).

The rearrangement uses TRBV5-1 and TRBJ2-2; 7 nucleotides line up with TRBD2. The CDR3 consists of 12 residues. V shed 9 bases, J shed 4 bases, and the junction held 3 bases outside the gene matches. Germline values: CDR1 SGHRS, CDR2 YFSETQ. Here the CDR3 DNA reads TGCGCCACCAGACTAGCCACCGGGGAGCTGTTTTTT. Translation: CATRLATGELFF.

This clonotype has only a few counts. This chain links TRBV5-1 with TRBJ1-6; D gene ambiguous. Trimming pared 0 bases from V and 8 bases from J, leaving 6 bases between. Germline V CDR1 and CDR2: SGHRS, YFSETQ. The CDR3 is made up of 13 amino acids. The CDR3 loop is CASSLDGYSPLHF. The CDR3 DNA reads TGCGCCAGCAGCTTGGACGGTTATTCACCCCTCCACTTT.

Many counts were recorded for this clonotype. The rearrangement uses TRBV28 and TRBJ1-2; D remains unclear. The CDR3 has 16 amino acids. V lost 2 bases, J lost 1 base, and 14 bases lay in between. From germline, CDR1 is MDHEN and CDR2 SYDVKM. In DNA form, the CDR3 reads TGTGCCAGCAGTTTACGTTCAGACACCTATAACTATGGCTACACCTTC. As protein: CASSLRSDTYNYGYTF.

This clonotype was seen repeatedly, ten times or more. The chain joins TRBV5-1 to TRBJ2-7; D unresolved. V shed 2 bases and J shed 2 bases, with 8 bases lying between them. The CDR3 spans 13 residues. CDR1 and CDR2 (germline): SGHRS, YFSETQ. As DNA, the CDR3 is TGCGCCAGCAGCTTCGACGGTGCCTACGAGCAGTACTTC. Its translation is CASSFDGAYEQYF.

In its sample, this clonotype was seen a few times. The chain couples TRBV6-1 to TRBJ2-2; no clear D gene. Germline CDR1 and CDR2: MNHNS and SASEGT. The CDR3 sequence is 14 residues long. V lost 1 base, J lost 6 bases, and 9 bases lay in between. CDR3 region: CASSEDQVSGELFF. Here the CDR3 DNA reads TGTGCCAGCAGTGAAGACCAGGTCTCCGGGGAGCTGTTTTTT.

This clonotype was observed at least ten times. The chain has TRBV11-2 and TRBJ1-1, with D possibly TRBD1 on 5 matching bases. The CDR3 sequence is 17 residues long. The germline V gene encodes CDR1 SGHAT and CDR2 FQNNGV. Trimming stripped 3 bases from V and 1 base from J, with 18 bases between. DNA for the CDR3: TGTGCCAGCAGCTTTGGCTATAGGAGACAGCCGAACACTGAAGCTTTCTTT. This sequence encodes CASSFGYRRQPNTEAFF.

The gene calls are TRBV6-9 and TRBJ1-1; D not certain. Per the germline V gene, CDR1 is MNHGY and CDR2 is SVAAGI. V shed 3 bases and J shed 7 bases, with 12 bases lying between them. This CDR3 has 13 residues. The CDR3 sequence: CASSYVGGSEAFF. CDR3 nucleotides: TGTGCCAGCAGTTACGTTGGCGGGAGTGAAGCTTTCTTT.

This clonotype occurred a few times. The rearrangement uses TRBV29-1 and TRBJ1-3; possibly TRBD1 for D (5 bases). The V gene lost 7 bases and the J gene lost 4 bases, with 17 bases spanning the gap. This CDR3 is built from 14 residues. CDR1 and CDR2 (germline): SQVTM, ANQGSEA. CDR3 DNA sequence: TGCAGCGCCTCACATGGGACTTCAGGAAACACCATATATTTT. This sequence encodes CSASHGTSGNTIYF.

This chain links TRBV6-2 or TRBV6-3 with TRBJ2-4; D ambiguous. Trimming took 0 bases from V and 9 from J, leaving 9 bases between them. The germline gives CDR1 MNHEY, CDR2 SVGEGT. This CDR3 is built from 13 residues. The CDR3, as DNA: TGTGCCAGCAGTTACTCTACGGCCGGCATTCAGTACTTC. Translating it yields CASSYSTAGIQYF.

The chain carries TRBV6-1 and TRBJ1-5; unclear D gene. V was pared by 3 bases and J by 2 bases, with 11 bases between. This CDR3 is built from 15 residues. The germline V gene has CDR1 MNHNS and CDR2 SASEGT. CDR3 amino acids: CASSENSDGNQPQHF. The CDR3 DNA reads TGTGCCAGCAGTGAGAACTCTGACGGCAATCAGCCCCAGCATTTT.

This clonotype was counted between two and nine times. V is TRBV4-1 and J is TRBJ1-2; TRBD1 might be the D (5 bases). The CDR3 is 14 amino acids. V was cut by 0 bases and J by 7 bases, with 12 bases left in between. From germline, CDR1 is MGHRA and CDR2 YSYEKL. Here the CDR3 DNA reads TGCGCCAGCAGCCAAGAATGGGCGGGGGGTGGCTACACCTTC. It encodes CASSQEWAGGGYTF.

This clonotype turned up a few times. The chain uses TRBV27 and TRBJ1-4, with TRBD1 matching over 7 bases. Germline trimming cut 6 bases from V and 6 bases from J; bases unmatched to any gene: 10. In germline, CDR1 is MNHEY, CDR2 SMNVEV (reference sequence). CDR3 length equals 15 residues. This CDR3 reads CASRPIRDSDEKLFF. The CDR3 DNA reads as TGTGCCAGCAGACCGATCCGGGACAGCGATGAAAAACTGTTTTTT. The full variable domain, rest sourced from reference TRBV27 and TRBJ1-4, is EAQVTQNPRYLITVTGKKLTVTCSQNMNHEYMSWYRQDPGLGLRQIYYSMNVEVTDKGDVPEGYKVSRKEKRNFPLILESPSPNQTSLYFCASRPIRDSDEKLFFGSGTQLSVL.

This clonotype was seen repeatedly, ten times or more. V usage is TRBV20-1 and J usage is TRBJ1-5, with a tentative D call TRBD1 (5 bases). The V gene lost 0 bases and the J gene lost 2 bases, with 11 bases spanning the gap. The CDR3 contains 15 residues. Germline values: CDR1 DFQATT, CDR2 SNEGSKA (reference sequence). CDR3 residues: CSARDLGTGNQPQHF. The CDR3 DNA reads TGCAGTGCTAGAGATTTGGGGACGGGCAATCAGCCCCAGCATTTT.

This clonotype was seen at least ten times. J is TRBJ2-7 and V is TRBV7-9; D may be TRBD2 (6 bases). V was clipped by 5 bases and J by 3 bases, with 14 bases between them. The CDR3 totals 14 residues. Looked up from germline, CDR1 is SEHNR and CDR2 is FQNEAQ (reference sequence). The DNA of the CDR3 is TGTGCCAGCAGCGCGGGACTGGAGGACTACGAGCAGTACTTC. Amino acids: CASSAGLEDYEQYF.

This clonotype was detected a few times. The V and J genes are TRBV6-1 and TRBJ1-1; TRBD1 might be the D (6 bases). The CDR3 is 13 amino acids. Trimming pared 6 bases from V and 5 bases from J, leaving 13 bases between. Germline lookup yields CDR1 MNHNS and CDR2 SASEGT. The DNA of the CDR3 is TGTGCCAGCAGGGCTACAGGGAGAACTGAAGCTTTCTTT. Its protein product is CASRATGRTEAFF.